Listed below are T cell receptor beta chains from one sample, sequenced in a study of PD-1 blockade in classical Hodgkin lymphoma. TCRdb keeps only in-frame clones here, not all; method: immunoSEQ multiplex PCR. This sample has 20,000 to 25,000 clones, with almost 70% found just once. The specimen comprised peripheral blood mononuclear cells (PBMCs), sampled at baseline. These receptors were obtained from a human donor with classical Hodgkin lymphoma. The CDR3 runs from the conserved cysteine through the conserved F or W. D genes are given only for firm matches. Expanded clones are given a class, and other clones once, few, many or no size at all.

TRBJ2-3,NA,TRBV11-3,TRBD2,TGTGCCAGCAGCCGCCTAGCGGGGGTCAACACAGATACGCAGTATTTT,CASSRLAGVNTDTQYF
TRBJ2-3,NA,TRBV28,TRBD1,TGTGCCAGCAGTATCCCGAGGACAGGGACAGATACGCAGTATTTT,CASSIPRTGTDTQYF
TRBJ2-7,NA,TRBV2,TRBD1,TGTGCCAGCAGTCACTCGGGGACAGGCAACTCCTACGAGCAGTACTTC,CASSHSGTGNSYEQYF
TRBJ2-1,NA,TRBV19,NA,TGTGCCACTAATATCGGCGGTGGGCAGTTCTTC,CATNIGGGQFF
TRBJ2-7,NA,TRBV2,NA,TGTGCCAGCTTCAACTACGAGCAGTACTTC,CASFNYEQYF
TRBJ2-3,NA,TRBV29-1,NA,TGCAGCGCTCCCGCCAGACTTACCGATACGCAGTATTTT,CSAPARLTDTQYF
TRBJ2-7,few,TRBV11-2,NA,TGTGCCAGCAGCACCAACAGGGTCTCCTACGAGCAGTACTTC,CASSTNRVSYEQYF
TRBJ2-3,NA,TRBV27,NA,TGTGCCAGCAGTTCAGGCGGACCCGGGGGCCCCCCAGATACGCAGTATTTT,CASSSGGPGGPPDTQYF
TRBJ2-7,once,TRBV6-1,NA,TGTGCCAGCAGTGAATGGTGGGAATCCTCCTACGAGCAGTACTTC,CASSEWWESSYEQYF
TRBJ2-6,NA,TRBV4-1,NA,TGCGCCAGCAGCCAAGGTCCTAACTTAGAGAACGTCCTGACTTTC,CASSQGPNLENVLTF
TRBJ2-1,NA,TRBV6-6,NA,TGTGCCAGCAGTTACCTAACAGGGAGCAATGAGCAGTTCTTC,CASSYLTGSNEQFF
TRBJ2-7,few,TRBV30,NA,TGTGCCTGGAAAATCGCCTACGAGCAGTACTTC,CAWKIAYEQYF
TRBJ2-2,NA,TRBV30,NA,TGTGCCTGGAGTGCACCGCCGCCGGGGGAGCTGTTTTTT,CAWSAPPPGELFF
TRBJ2-2,once,TRBV27,NA,TGTGCCAGCAGTCCCGACTTTGGACAGCTTACCGGGGAGCTGTTTTTT,CASSPDFGQLTGELFF
TRBJ2-7,NA,TRBV6-1,NA,TGTGCCAGCAGAGCAGGCCCCTACGAGCAGTACTTC,CASRAGPYEQYF
TRBJ2-3,NA,TRBV4-1,TRBD2,TGCGCCAGCAGCCCGTTACTAGCGGGGGTGACAGATACGCAGTATTTT,CASSPLLAGVTDTQYF
TRBJ2-7,NA,TRBV19,NA,TGTGCCAGTAGTATGGCAGAAAAAAACGAGCAGTACTTC,CASSMAEKNEQYF
TRBJ2-6,NA,TRBV2,NA,TGTGCCAGCAGCCCTTATGGGGCCAACGTCCTGACTTTC,CASSPYGANVLTF
TRBJ2-3,NA,TRBV10-2,NA,TGCGCCAGCAGTGAGTCGATCACACTGCGGCATGCCGGTACGCAGTATTTT,CASSESITLRHAGTQYF
TRBJ2-3,NA,TRBV19,NA,TGTGCCAGTAGTTCTCGCATCTACAGCTCCGACGGGTATACGCAGTATTTT,CASSSRIYSSDGYTQYF
TRBJ1-2,NA,TRBV7-8,NA,TGTGCCAGCAGCTCCAGTGCAGGCAACTATGGCTACACCTTC,CASSSSAGNYGYTF
TRBJ1-5,NA,TRBV11-2,NA,TGTGCCAGCAGCTTCGGAGGCAATCAGCCCCAGCATTTT,CASSFGGNQPQHF
TRBJ2-3,NA,TRBV5-6,NA,TGTGCCAGCAGCTTGGGACCAGGGGGGGCCGCAGATACGCAGTATTTT,CASSLGPGGAADTQYF
TRBJ1-5,NA,TRBV16,TRBD1,TGTGCCAGCAGCCAATTCAGGGACAGGGGGCATAGCAATCAGCCCCAGCATTTT,CASSQFRDRGHSNQPQHF
TRBJ1-1,NA,TRBV5-1,TRBD1,TGCGCCAGCAGCTCCTACAGGGGTGGCACTGAAGCTTTCTTT,CASSSYRGGTEAFF
TRBJ1-2,once,TRBV18,NA,TGTGCCAGCTCACCACCCGGGCAGGCGCATCCCCTGGTTGGCTACACCTTC,CASSPPGQAHPLVGYTF
TRBJ1-4,once,TRBV4-1,NA,TGCGCCAGCAGCCAAGTTAAGGGGTCAACTAATGAAAAACTGTTTTTT,CASSQVKGSTNEKLFF
TRBJ2-2,NA,TRBV11-2,NA,TGTGCCAGCAGCTTAGTGGAAGGCGGGGAGCTGTTTTTT,CASSLVEGGELFF
TRBJ1-1,NA,TRBV7-8,NA,TGTGCCAGCAGCTTCGGGCCAGAGAACACTGAAGCTTTCTTT,CASSFGPENTEAFF
TRBJ2-5,NA,TRBV30,TRBD2,TGTGCCTGGAGAGATAGACTTTTACTAGCGGGGGAGTACTTC,CAWRDRLLLAGEYF
TRBJ1-1,NA,TRBV30,NA,TGTGCCTGGAGCGAATATACTGGGAACACTGAAGCTTTCTTT,CAWSEYTGNTEAFF
TRBJ1-2,NA,TRBV30,NA,TGTGCCTGGAGCCTCCCGCACTCCAACTATGGCTACACCTTC,CAWSLPHSNYGYTF
TRBJ2-7,NA,TRBV6-5,TRBD2,TGTGCCAGCAGCTGGTCCGGGACTAGGGACGAGCAGTACTTC,CASSWSGTRDEQYF
TRBJ2-1,NA,TRBV18,TRBD2,TGTGCCAGCTCACTGGCGGGGGGAACTTACAATGAGCAGTTCTTC,CASSLAGGTYNEQFF
TRBJ2-7,NA,TRBV7-2,TRBD1,TGTGCCAGCAGCTTAGATGGGACAGATACCTACGAGCAGTACTTC,CASSLDGTDTYEQYF
TRBJ2-5,NA,TRBV7-8,TRBD1,TGTGCCAGCAGCAAAGACAGGGGGAGCGAGACCCAGTACTTC,CASSKDRGSETQYF
TRBJ1-1,NA,TRBV27,TRBD1,TGTGCCAGCAGGGCCCAGGGGGTGGCTGAAGCTTTCTTT,CASRAQGVAEAFF
TRBJ1-4,few,TRBV7-8,NA,TGTGCCAGCAGCCGGCCAGGGTATAATGAAAAACTGTTTTTT,CASSRPGYNEKLFF
TRBJ1-1,NA,TRBV6-5,NA,TGTGCCAGCAGTTACGGGTTGAGCACTGAAGCTTTCTTT,CASSYGLSTEAFF
TRBJ1-1,NA,TRBV4-2,NA,TGTGCCAGCAGCCAAGATCTACAGGTTGGGGGGGGGACTGAAGCTTTCTTT,CASSQDLQVGGGTEAFF
TRBJ1-2,NA,TRBV25-1,TRBD1,TGTGCCAGCAGTGAGGACAGGGGCCTAGGTGTGGACTATGGCTACACCTTC,CASSEDRGLGVDYGYTF